This T cell receptor (beta chain) stems from a study of cytomegalovirus exposure and HLA in healthy donors. Comment on this clone: Its antigen is unidentified.

Overall study results and limits: Links to common viral pathogens appeared, in a later analysis, for several of the most significant clusters. Researchers had no immune exposure information except CMV serostatus available.

This CDR3 is 12 amino acids long. V dropped 3 bases and J dropped 6 bases, with 9 bases sitting between them. Germline CDR1 is SEHNR and CDR2 is FQNEAQ (reference sequence). The PCR had 60 Vbeta and 13 Jbeta primers. Generated by immunoSEQ multiplex PCR, the TCRdb table keeps only in-frame clones and is missing some. The repertoire holds under 150,000 clones, with 75% to 85% as singletons. This chain uses TRBV7-9 with TRBJ2-7; no definite D call. The sequencing input was PBMCs. The TCR originated in a man over 45 in good health and CMV-seronegative. The CDR3: CASSLRLGEQYF. CDR3 bases: TGTGCCAGCAGCTTGAGGCTTGGCGAGCAGTACTTC.